This T cell receptor (beta chain) was recovered during a study of T cells in Graves' hyperthyroidism and ophthalmopathy. The overall study: Blood from the periphery was taken at initial diagnosis, before any treatment. Notes on the study in general: Blood samples included most of the expanded thyroid clonotypes exceeding 0.001.

Lactation, pregnancy, other autoimmune disease or uncontrolled infection led to exclusion of patients. Orbital computed tomography, thyroid ultrasound, serum thyroxine and TRAb, and clinical symptoms together informed the diagnoses. It was RNA transcripts that yielded the amplified TCR beta CDR3 regions. First-round RT-PCR with HTBI primers amplified the TCR CDR3 region. TCRdb called the multiplex PCR reads again in MiXCR, with one record for every CDR3 protein. The table records 800,000 or so distinct CDR3 sequences, approximately 40% of them present only once. Comment on this clonotype: Its antigen remains unidentified.

The sequence was collected from a man younger than 30 with Graves' hyperthyroidism. The specimen sequenced was blood.

In nucleotides, the CDR3 is TGTGCCAGCGGGGCGGGAGACTCCTACGAGCAGTACTTC. Amino acid sequence: CASGAGDSYEQYF. The V call is TRBV6-5, the J call TRBJ2-7; 7 nucleotides agree with TRBD2. This CDR3 is 13 amino acids long. The junction had 4 bases not matched to a gene; V was cut back by 8 bases and J by 0 bases. The germline V gene encodes CDR1 MNHEY and CDR2 SVGAGI.